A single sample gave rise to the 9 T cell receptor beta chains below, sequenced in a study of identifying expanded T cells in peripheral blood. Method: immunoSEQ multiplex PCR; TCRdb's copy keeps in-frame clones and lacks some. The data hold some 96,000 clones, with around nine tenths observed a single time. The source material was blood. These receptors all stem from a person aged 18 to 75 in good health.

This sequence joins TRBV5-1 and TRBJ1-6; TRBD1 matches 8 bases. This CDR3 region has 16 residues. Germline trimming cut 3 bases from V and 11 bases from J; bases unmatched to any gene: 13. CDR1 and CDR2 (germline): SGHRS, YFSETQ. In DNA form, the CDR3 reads TGCGCCAGCAGCTCGACGACAGGGGCCACGGGGGCACCCCTCCACTTT. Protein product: CASSSTTGATGAPLHF.

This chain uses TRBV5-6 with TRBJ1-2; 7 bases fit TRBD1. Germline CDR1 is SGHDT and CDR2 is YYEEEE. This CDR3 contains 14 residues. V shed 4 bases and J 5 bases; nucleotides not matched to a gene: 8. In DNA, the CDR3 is TGTGCCAGCAGCCGACAGGGTACCCTTTATGGCTACACCTTC. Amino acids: CASSRQGTLYGYTF.

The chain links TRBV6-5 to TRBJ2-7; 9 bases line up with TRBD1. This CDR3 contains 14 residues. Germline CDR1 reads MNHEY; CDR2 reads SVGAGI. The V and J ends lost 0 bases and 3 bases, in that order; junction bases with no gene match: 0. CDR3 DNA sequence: TGTGCCAGCAGTTACTCGGGACAGGGCTACGAGCAGTACTTC. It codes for CASSYSGQGYEQYF.

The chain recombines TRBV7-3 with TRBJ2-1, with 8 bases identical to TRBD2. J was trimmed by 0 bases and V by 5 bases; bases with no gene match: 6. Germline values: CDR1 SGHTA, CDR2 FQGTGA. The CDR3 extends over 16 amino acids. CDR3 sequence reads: CASSLSAGDSYNEQFF. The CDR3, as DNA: TGTGCCAGCAGCCTCTCAGCGGGGGACTCCTACAATGAGCAGTTCTTC.

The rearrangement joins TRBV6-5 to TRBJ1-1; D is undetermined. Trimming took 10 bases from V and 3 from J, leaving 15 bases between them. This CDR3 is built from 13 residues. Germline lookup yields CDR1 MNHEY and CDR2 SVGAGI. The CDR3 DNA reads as TGTGCCACCCAAACCACGACGGACACTGAAGCTTTCTTT. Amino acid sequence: CATQTTTDTEAFF.

Here the CDR3 reads CASSLVTGSEQFF. For the CDR3, the DNA is TGTGCCAGCAGCTTAGTTACCGGGAGTGAGCAGTTCTTC. This chain connects TRBV11-3 to TRBJ2-1, with D possibly TRBD2 on 6 matching bases. The V and J ends lost 1 base and 9 bases respectively, with 10 bases between them. Germline loops: CDR1 SGHNT, CDR2 YENEEA. This CDR3 is built from 13 residues.

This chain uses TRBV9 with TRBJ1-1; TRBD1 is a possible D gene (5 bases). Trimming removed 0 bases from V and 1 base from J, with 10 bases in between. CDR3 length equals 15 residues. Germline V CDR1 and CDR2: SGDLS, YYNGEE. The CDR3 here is CASSVGGPRNTEAFF. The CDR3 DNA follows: TGTGCCAGCAGCGTAGGGGGACCCAGGAACACTGAAGCTTTCTTT.

The CDR3, as DNA: TGTGCCAGCAGCCCCTCGACAGGGAACTATGGCTACACCTTC. It specifies CASSPSTGNYGYTF. The V gene is TRBV11-2, the J gene TRBJ1-2, with 7 bases aligning to TRBD1. Trimming at V came to 5 bases and at J to 2 bases, leaving 5 bases not matched to a gene. Germline CDR1 SGHAT, CDR2 FQNNGV. This CDR3 has 14 residues.

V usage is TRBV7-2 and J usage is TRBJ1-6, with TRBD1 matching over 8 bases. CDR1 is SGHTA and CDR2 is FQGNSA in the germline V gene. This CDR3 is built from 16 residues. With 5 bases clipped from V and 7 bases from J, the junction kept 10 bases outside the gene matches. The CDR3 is CASSTQTGVGNSPLHF. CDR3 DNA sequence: TGTGCCAGCAGCACCCAGACAGGGGTGGGGAATTCACCCCTCCACTTT.